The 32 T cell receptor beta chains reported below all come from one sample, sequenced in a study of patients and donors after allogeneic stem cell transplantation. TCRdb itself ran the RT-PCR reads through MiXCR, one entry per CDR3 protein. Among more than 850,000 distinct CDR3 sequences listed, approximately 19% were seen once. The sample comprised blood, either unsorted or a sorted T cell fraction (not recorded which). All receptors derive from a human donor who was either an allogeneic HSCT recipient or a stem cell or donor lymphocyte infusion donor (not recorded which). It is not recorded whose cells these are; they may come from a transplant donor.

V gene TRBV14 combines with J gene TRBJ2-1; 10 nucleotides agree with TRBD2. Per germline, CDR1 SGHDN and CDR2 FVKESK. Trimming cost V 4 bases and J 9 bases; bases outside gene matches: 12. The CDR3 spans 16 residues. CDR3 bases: TGTGCCAGCAGCCGCCAACTAGCGGGGCCTGGGGGTGAGCAGTTCTTC. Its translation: CASSRQLAGPGGEQFF.

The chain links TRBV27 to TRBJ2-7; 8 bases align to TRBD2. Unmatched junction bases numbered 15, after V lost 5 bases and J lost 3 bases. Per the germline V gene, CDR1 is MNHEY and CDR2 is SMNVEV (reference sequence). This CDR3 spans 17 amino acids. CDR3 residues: CASSLTPRSGGNYEQYF. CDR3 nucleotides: TGTGCCAGCAGTCTAACCCCAAGGTCGGGGGGGAACTACGAGCAGTACTTC.

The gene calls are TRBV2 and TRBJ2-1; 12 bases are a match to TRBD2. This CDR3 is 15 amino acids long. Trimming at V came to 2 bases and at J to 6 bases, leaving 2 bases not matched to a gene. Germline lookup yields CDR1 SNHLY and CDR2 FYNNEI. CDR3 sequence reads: CASSESGLAGNEQFF. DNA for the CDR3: TGTGCCAGCAGTGAATCGGGACTAGCGGGCAATGAGCAGTTCTTC.

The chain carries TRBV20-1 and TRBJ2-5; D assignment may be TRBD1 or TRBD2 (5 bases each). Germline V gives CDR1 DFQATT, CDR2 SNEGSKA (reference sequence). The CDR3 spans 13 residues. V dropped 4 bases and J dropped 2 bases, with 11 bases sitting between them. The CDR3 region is CSAMPGAQETQYF. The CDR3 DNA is TGCAGTGCTATGCCCGGGGCTCAAGAGACCCAGTACTTC.

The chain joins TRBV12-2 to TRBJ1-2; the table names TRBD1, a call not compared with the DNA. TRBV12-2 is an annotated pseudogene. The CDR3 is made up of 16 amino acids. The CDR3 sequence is CASRLVGRTGTPGYTF. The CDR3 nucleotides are TGTGCAAGTCGCTTAGTAGGTCGGACAGGGACCCCTGGCTACACCTTC.

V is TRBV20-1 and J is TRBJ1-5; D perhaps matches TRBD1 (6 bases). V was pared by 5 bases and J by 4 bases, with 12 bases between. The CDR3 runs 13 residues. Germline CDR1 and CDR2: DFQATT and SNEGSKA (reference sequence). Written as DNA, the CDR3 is TGCAGTGCTCGGGGGGCTAGTAATCAGCCCCAGCATTTT. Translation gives CSARGASNQPQHF.

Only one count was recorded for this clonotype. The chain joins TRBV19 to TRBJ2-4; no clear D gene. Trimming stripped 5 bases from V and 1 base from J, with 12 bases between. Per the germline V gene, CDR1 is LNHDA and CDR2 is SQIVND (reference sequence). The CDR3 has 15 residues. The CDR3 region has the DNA TGTGCCAGTAGTTCATCGGCAGGTGCCAAAAACATTCAGTACTTC. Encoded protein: CASSSSAGAKNIQYF.

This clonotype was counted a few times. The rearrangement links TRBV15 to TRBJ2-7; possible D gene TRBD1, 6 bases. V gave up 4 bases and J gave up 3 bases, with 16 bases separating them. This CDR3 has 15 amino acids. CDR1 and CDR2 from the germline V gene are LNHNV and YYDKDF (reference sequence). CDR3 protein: CATSTRPGHLYEQYF. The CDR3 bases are TGTGCCACCAGCACTCGACCGGGACACCTCTACGAGCAGTACTTC.

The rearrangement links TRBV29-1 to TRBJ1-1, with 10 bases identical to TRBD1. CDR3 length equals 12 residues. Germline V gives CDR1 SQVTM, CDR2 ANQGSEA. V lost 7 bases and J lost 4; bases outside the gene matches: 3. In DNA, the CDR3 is TGCAGCGGGACAGGGGGAGTCACTGAAGCTTTCTTT. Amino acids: CSGTGGVTEAFF.

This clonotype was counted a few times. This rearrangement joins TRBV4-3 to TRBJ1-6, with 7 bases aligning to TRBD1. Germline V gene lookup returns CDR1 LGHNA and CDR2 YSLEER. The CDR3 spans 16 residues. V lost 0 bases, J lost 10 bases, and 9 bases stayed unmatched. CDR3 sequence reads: CASSQDRTGTGSPLHF. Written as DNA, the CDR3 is TGCGCCAGCAGCCAAGATAGGACAGGAACGGGATCACCCCTCCACTTT.

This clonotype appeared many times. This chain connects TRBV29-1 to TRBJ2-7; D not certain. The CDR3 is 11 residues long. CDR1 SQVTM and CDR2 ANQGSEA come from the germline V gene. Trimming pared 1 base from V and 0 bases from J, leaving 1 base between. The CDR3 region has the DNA TGCAGCGTTGAAGGCTCCTACGAGCAGTACTTC. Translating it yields CSVEGSYEQYF.

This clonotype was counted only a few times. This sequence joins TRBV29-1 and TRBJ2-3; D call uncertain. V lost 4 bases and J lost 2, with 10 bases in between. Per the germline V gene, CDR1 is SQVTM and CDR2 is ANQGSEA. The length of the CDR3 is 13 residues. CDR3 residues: CSVAVKFTDTQYF. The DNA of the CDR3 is TGCAGCGTTGCCGTCAAGTTCACAGATACGCAGTATTTT.

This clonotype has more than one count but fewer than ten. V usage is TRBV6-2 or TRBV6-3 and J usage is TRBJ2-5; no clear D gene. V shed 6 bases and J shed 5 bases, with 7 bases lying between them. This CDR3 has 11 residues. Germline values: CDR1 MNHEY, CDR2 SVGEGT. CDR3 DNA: TGTGCCAGCAGAAATGCGGAGACCCAGTACTTC. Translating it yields CASRNAETQYF.

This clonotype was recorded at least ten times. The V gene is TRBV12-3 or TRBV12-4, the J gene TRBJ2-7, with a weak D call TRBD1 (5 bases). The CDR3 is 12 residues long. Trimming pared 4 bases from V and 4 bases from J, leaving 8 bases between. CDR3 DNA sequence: TGTGCCAGCAGTTCACAGGCGTACGAGCAGTACTTC. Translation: CASSSQAYEQYF.

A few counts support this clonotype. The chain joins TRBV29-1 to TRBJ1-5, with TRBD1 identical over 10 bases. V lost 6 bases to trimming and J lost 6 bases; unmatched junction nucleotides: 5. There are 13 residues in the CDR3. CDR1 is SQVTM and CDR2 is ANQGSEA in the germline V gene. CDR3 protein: CSVSTGGGQPQHF. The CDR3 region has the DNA TGCAGCGTCTCGACAGGGGGCGGTCAGCCCCAGCATTTT.

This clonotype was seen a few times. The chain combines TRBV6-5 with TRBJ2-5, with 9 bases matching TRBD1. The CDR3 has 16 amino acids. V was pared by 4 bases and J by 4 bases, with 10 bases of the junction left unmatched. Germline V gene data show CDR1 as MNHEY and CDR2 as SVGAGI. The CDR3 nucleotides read TGTGCCAGCAGTTCACCCCACAGGGGGCTAGGAGAGACCCAGTACTTC. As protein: CASSSPHRGLGETQYF.

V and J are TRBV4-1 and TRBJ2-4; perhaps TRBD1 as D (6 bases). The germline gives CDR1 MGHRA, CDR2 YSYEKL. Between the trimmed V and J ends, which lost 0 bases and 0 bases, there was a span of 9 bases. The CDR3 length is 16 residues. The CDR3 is CASSQDTGIAKNIQYF. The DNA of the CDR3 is TGCGCCAGCAGCCAAGATACAGGGATAGCCAAAAACATTCAGTACTTC.

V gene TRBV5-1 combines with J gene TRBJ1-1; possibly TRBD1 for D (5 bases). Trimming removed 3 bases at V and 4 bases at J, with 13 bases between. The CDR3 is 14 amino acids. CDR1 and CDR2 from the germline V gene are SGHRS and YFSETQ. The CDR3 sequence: CASSSTTVATEAFF. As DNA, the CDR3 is TGCGCCAGCAGCTCGACGACAGTAGCCACTGAAGCTTTCTTT.

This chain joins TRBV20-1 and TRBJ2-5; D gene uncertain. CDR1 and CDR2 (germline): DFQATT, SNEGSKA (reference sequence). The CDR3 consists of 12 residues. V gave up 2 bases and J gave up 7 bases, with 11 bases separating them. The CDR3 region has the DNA TGCAGTGCTAGAATCCGTTTGGGGACCCAGTACTTC. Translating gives CSARIRLGTQYF.

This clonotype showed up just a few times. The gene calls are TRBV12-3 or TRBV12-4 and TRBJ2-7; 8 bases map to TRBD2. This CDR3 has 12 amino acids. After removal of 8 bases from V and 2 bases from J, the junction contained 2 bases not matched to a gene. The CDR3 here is CASGGGPYEQYF. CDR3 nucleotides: TGTGCCAGCGGCGGGGGGCCCTACGAGCAGTACTTC.

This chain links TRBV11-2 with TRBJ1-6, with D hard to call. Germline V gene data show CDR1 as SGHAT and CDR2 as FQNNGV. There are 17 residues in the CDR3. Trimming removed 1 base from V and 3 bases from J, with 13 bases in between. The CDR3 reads CASSLGKAASYNSPLHF. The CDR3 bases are TGTGCCAGCAGCTTAGGGAAGGCAGCGAGCTATAATTCACCCCTCCACTTT.

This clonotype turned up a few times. This CDR3 is CASSHIGRGRPADTQYF. In DNA, the CDR3 is TGCGCCAGCAGCCACATAGGCCGCGGGAGGCCCGCAGATACGCAGTATTTT. The chain couples TRBV4-1 to TRBJ2-3; TRBD2 agrees at 8 bases. The CDR3 covers 17 residues. V lost 3 bases, J lost 4 bases, and 12 bases stayed unmatched. Germline V CDR1 and CDR2: MGHRA, YSYEKL.

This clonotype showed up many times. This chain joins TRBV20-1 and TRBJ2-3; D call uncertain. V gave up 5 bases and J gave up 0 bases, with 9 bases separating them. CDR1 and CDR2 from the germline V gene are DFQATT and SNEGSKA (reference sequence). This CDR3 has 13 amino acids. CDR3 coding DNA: TGCAGTGCTCAAGACGGTAGCACAGATACGCAGTATTTT. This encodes CSAQDGSTDTQYF.

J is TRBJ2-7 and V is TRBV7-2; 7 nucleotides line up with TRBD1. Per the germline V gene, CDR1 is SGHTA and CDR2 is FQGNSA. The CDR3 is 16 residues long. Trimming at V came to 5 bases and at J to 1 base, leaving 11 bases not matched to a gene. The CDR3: CASSPNRDSLSYEQYF. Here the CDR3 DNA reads TGTGCCAGCAGCCCTAACCGGGACAGCCTTTCCTACGAGCAGTACTTC.

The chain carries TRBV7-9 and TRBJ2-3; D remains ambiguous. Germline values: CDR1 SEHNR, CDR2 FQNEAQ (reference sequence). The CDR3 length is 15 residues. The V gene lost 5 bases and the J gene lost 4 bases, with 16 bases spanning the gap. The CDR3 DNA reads TGTGCCAGCAGCCCCACCAGGTTATTGGCAGATACGCAGTATTTT. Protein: CASSPTRLLADTQYF.

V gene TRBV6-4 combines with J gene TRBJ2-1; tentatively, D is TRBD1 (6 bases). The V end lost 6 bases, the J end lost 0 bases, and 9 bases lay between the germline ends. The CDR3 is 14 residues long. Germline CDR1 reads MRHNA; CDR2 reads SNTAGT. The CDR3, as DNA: TGTGCCAGCAGAGGACAGAGCTCCTACAATGAGCAGTTCTTC. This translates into CASRGQSSYNEQFF.

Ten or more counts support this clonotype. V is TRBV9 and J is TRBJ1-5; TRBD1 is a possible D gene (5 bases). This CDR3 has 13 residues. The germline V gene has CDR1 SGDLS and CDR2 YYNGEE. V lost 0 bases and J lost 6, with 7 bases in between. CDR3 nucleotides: TGTGCCAGCAGCGTAGATGGGGGTCAGCCCCAGCATTTT. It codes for CASSVDGGQPQHF.

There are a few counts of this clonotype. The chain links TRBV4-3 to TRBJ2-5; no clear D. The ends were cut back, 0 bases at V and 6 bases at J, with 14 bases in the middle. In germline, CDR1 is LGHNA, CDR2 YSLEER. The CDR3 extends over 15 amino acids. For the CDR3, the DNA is TGCGCCAGCAGCCAAGATGGCAGCTCGCAACAGACCCAGTACTTC. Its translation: CASSQDGSSQQTQYF.

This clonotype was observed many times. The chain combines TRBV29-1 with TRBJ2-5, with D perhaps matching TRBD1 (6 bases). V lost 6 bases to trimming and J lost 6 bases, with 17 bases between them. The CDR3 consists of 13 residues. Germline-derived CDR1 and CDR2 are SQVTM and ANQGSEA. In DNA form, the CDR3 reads TGCAGCGTCGATATAACTCAGGGGCAGACCCAGTACTTC. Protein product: CSVDITQGQTQYF.

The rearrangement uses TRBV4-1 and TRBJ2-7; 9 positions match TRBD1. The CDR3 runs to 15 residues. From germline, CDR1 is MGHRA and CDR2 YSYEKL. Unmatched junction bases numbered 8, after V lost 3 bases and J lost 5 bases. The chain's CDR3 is CASSQPGQGMNEQYF. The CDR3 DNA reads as TGCGCCAGCAGCCAGCCGGGACAGGGTATGAACGAGCAGTACTTC.

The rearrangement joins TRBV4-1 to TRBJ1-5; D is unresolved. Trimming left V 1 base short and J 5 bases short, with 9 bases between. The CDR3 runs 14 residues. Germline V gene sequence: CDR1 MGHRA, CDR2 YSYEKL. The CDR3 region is CASSQVGEYQPQHF. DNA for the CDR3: TGCGCCAGCAGCCAAGTCGGAGAGTATCAGCCCCAGCATTTT.

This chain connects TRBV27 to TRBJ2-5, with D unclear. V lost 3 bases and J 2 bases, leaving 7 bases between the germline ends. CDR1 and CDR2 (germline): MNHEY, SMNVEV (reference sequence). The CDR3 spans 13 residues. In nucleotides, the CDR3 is TGTGCCAGCAGTTTCTCATCACAAGAGACCCAGTACTTC. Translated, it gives CASSFSSQETQYF.